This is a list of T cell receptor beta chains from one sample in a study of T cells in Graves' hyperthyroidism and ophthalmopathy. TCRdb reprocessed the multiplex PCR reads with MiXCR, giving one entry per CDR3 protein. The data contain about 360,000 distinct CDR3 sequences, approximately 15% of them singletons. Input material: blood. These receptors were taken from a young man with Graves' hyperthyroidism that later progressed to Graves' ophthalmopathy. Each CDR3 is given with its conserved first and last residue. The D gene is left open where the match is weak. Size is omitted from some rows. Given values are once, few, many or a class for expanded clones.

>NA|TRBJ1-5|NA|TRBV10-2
CASSRSNSNKPQHF
TGCGCCAGCAGTAGGTCTAATAGCAATAAGCCCCAGCATTTT
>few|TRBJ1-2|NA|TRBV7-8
CASSGRTDYGYTF
TGTGCCAGCAGCGGCCGGACTGACTATGGCTACACCTTC
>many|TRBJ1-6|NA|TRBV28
CASSLMGERNSPLHF
TGTGCCAGCAGTTTGATGGGGGAACGAAACTCACCCCTCCACTTT
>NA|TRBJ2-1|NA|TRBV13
CASSPREYEQFF
TGTGCCAGCAGCCCCCGGGAGTATGAGCAGTTCTTC
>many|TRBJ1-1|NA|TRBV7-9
CASSYPPGNTEAFF
TGTGCCAGCAGCTATCCACCAGGGAACACTGAAGCTTTCTTT
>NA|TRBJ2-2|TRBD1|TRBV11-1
CASSPGGEYTGELFF
TGTGCCAGCAGCCCAGGGGGCGAGTACACCGGGGAGCTGTTTTTT
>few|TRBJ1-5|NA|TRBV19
CACRDFINQPQHF
TGTGCCTGCCGGGATTTTATCAATCAGCCCCAGCATTTT
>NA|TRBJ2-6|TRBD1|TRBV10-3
CAISEGDRARGANVLTF
TGTGCCATCAGTGAGGGGGACAGGGCAAGGGGGGCCAACGTCCTGACTTTC
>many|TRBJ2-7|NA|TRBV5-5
CASSLARRSYEQYF
TGTGCCAGCAGCTTGGCCCGGCGGTCCTACGAGCAGTACTTC
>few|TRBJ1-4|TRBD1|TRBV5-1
CASSGTGGVYEKLFF
TGCGCCAGCAGCGGGACAGGGGGCGTCTATGAAAAACTGTTTTTT
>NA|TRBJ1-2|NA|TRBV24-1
CATSDKRDPNYGYTF
TGTGCCACCAGTGATAAGAGGGATCCTAACTATGGCTACACCTTC
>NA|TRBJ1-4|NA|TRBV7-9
CASSRRGRGENEKLFF
TGTGCCAGCAGCCGACGCGGGAGGGGTGAGAACGAAAAACTGTTTTTT
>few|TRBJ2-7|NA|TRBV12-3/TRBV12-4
CASSFSGTLYEQYF
TGTGCCAGCAGTTTCTCCGGGACACTCTACGAGCAGTACTTC
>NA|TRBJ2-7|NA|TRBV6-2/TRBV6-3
CASSVPGADYEQYF
TGTGCCAGCAGTGTACCGGGAGCGGACTACGAGCAGTACTTC
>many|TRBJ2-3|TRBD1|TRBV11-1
CASSSLPGTGAADTQYF
TGTGCCAGCAGCTCGCTACCCGGGACAGGGGCCGCAGATACGCAGTATTTT
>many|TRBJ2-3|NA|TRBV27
CASSFLDTQYF
TGTGCCAGCAGCTTTCTGGATACGCAGTATTTT
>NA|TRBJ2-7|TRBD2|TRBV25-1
CASSESRGGEQYF
TGTGCCAGCAGTGAATCCCGGGGGGGTGAGCAGTACTTC
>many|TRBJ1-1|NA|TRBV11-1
CASSLEAGNWNTEAFF
TGTGCCAGCAGCTTAGAGGCAGGGAATTGGAACACTGAAGCTTTCTTT
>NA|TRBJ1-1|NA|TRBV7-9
CASSSMGGAALPEAFF
TGTGCCAGCAGCTCCATGGGCGGGGCCGCCCTGCCCGAAGCTTTCTTT